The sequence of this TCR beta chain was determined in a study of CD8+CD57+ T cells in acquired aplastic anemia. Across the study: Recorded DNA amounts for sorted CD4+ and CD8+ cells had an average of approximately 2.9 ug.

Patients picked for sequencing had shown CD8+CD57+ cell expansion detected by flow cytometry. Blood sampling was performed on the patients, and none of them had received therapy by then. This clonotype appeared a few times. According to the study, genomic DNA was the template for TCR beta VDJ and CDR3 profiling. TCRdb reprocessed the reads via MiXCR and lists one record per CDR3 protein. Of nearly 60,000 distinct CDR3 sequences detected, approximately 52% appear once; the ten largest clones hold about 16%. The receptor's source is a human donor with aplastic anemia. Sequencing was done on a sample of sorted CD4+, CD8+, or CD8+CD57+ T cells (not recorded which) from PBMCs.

The CDR3 reads CASSQDGREQFF. DNA of the CDR3: TGCGCCAGCAGCCAAGATGGACGGGAGCAGTTCTTC. This rearrangement joins TRBV4-1 to TRBJ2-1; D gene ambiguous. Per germline, CDR1 MGHRA and CDR2 YSYEKL. Trimming cost V 0 bases and J 10 bases, with 7 bases left between them. CDR3 size: 12 residues.